Below, 13 T cell receptor beta chains from the same sample are listed, as sequenced in a study of blood T cell repertoires in COVID-19. TCRdb's table, derived via immunoSEQ multiplex PCR, lists solely in-frame clones and lacks some. The data hold about 300,000 clones, with 89% observed a single time. Specimen: PBMCs or T cells enriched from blood (not recorded which). The receptors were gathered from a man aged 55 to 70 who had recovered from COVID-19.

This clone was recorded a few times. This sequence joins TRBV11-1 and TRBJ1-6, with D unclear. Looked up from germline, CDR1 is SGHAT and CDR2 is FQDESV (reference sequence). The CDR3 is made up of 15 amino acids. V lost 2 bases, J lost 8 bases, and 13 bases lay in between. The CDR3 loop reads CASSLKYPGDSPLHF. CDR3 nucleotides: TGTGCCAGCAGCTTAAAGTATCCGGGAGATTCACCCCTCCACTTT.

This clone has only one observation. This sample also contains other DNA sequences that code for the same CDR3. The V gene is TRBV2, the J gene TRBJ2-5; possible D gene TRBD1, 5 bases. Trimming took 6 bases from V and 0 from J, leaving 5 bases between them. Germline V gene sequence: CDR1 SNHLY, CDR2 FYNNEI. CDR3 length: 12 residues. The DNA for the CDR3 is TGTGCCAGCAGGACAGACCAAGAGACCCAGTACTTC. Translating it yields CASRTDQETQYF.

In nucleotides, the CDR3 is TGTGCCAGCAGCCACAGGGACAGGGGGCTTGAGGTGGCTTTCTTT. It codes for CASSHRDRGLEVAFF. The rearrangement uses TRBV3-1 (or the pseudogene TRBV3-2) and TRBJ1-1; 12 bases map to TRBD1. Germline loops: CDR1 LGHDT, CDR2 YNNKEL (reference sequence). With 3 bases clipped from V and 11 bases from J, the junction kept 10 bases outside the gene matches. The CDR3 loop spans 15 amino acids.

The chain is built from TRBV24-1 and TRBJ2-2, with TRBD2 matching 7 bases. Germline V lookup: CDR1 KGHDR, CDR2 SFDVKD. V lost 0 bases and J lost 3; bases outside the gene matches: 12. The CDR3 totals 19 residues. CDR3 loop: CATSDLMAGANLDTGELFF. CDR3 sequence (DNA): TGTGCCACCAGTGATTTGATGGCGGGAGCAAATTTGGACACCGGGGAGCTGTTTTTT.

The rearrangement links TRBV28 to TRBJ2-2, with 12 bases aligning to TRBD2. The CDR3 covers 17 residues. Germline loops: CDR1 MDHEN, CDR2 SYDVKM. V gave up 0 bases and J gave up 5 bases; unmatched junction bases: 4. The CDR3 nucleotides read TGTGCCAGCAGTTTATGGACTAGCGGGAGTTTTACCGGGGAGCTGTTTTTT. As protein: CASSLWTSGSFTGELFF.

This rearrangement joins TRBV9 to TRBJ2-1; 10 bases match TRBD2. Unmatched junction bases numbered 4, after V lost 1 base and J lost 6 bases. Germline V lookup: CDR1 SGDLS, CDR2 YYNGEE. The CDR3 runs to 15 residues. The CDR3 sequence: CASSVSSGSPNEQFF. CDR3 DNA sequence: TGTGCCAGCAGCGTATCTAGCGGGAGCCCCAATGAGCAGTTCTTC.

The chain joins TRBV5-1 to TRBJ1-4; 9 bases match TRBD1. Trimming removed 9 bases from V and 7 bases from J; junction bases left unmatched: 7. The CDR3 spans 13 residues. Germline V gene sequence: CDR1 SGHRS, CDR2 YFSETQ. The CDR3 protein is CATRGTGTEKLFF. CDR3 nucleotides: TGCGCCACCCGGGGGACAGGGACTGAAAAACTGTTTTTT.

The gene calls are TRBV18 and TRBJ1-1; no clear D. V was clipped by 6 bases and J by 1 base, with 6 bases between them. The CDR3 covers 12 residues. Germline V gene lookup returns CDR1 KGHSH and CDR2 LQKENI. The DNA for the CDR3 is TGTGCCAGCTCCATGGCGAACACTGAAGCTTTCTTT. This sequence encodes CASSMANTEAFF.

The chain has TRBV4-2 and TRBJ2-7; D is possibly TRBD2 (6 bases). The CDR3 is 16 residues long. CDR1 LGHNA and CDR2 YNFKEQ come from the germline V gene. V was clipped by 2 bases and J by 5 bases, with 19 bases between them. The CDR3 region is CASSQIGFGGTNEQYF. The CDR3 coding sequence is TGTGCCAGCAGCCAAATAGGTTTCGGGGGTACTAACGAGCAGTACTTC.

The chain recombines TRBV5-1 with TRBJ1-2; 10 bases agree with TRBD1. CDR1 and CDR2 from the germline V gene are SGHRS and YFSETQ. The J segment lost 8 bases and the V segment lost 4 bases, leaving 11 bases of the junction unmatched. The CDR3 is made up of 15 amino acids. The CDR3 region has the DNA TGCGCCAGCAGCAAGAGAGACAGGGGGCTTGTCGGCTACACCTTC. This codes for CASSKRDRGLVGYTF.

The rearrangement uses TRBV3-1 (or the pseudogene TRBV3-2) and TRBJ1-1; TRBD1 agrees at 10 bases. This CDR3 spans 13 amino acids. CDR1 and CDR2 from the germline V gene are LGHDT and YNNKEL (reference sequence). The V segment lost 5 bases and the J segment 7 bases; nucleotides outside the gene matches: 4. CDR3 region: CASSYGTGVEAFF. The CDR3 nucleotides read TGTGCCAGCAGCTACGGGACAGGGGTTGAAGCTTTCTTT.

This clone showed up just once. The sample contains more than one DNA sequence encoding this CDR3. The V gene is TRBV18, the J gene TRBJ2-1; possibly TRBD2 for D (5 bases). Germline CDR1 reads KGHSH; CDR2 reads LQKENI. Trimming removed 1 base at V and 8 bases at J, with 6 bases between. The CDR3 length is 12 residues. CDR3: CASSPLGDEQFF. CDR3 nucleotides: TGTGCCAGCTCACCACTGGGAGATGAGCAGTTCTTC. The full variable domain, completed using reference TRBV18 and TRBJ2-1, is NAGVMQNPRHLVRRRGQEARLRCSPMKGHSHVYWYRQLPEEGLKFMVYLQKENIIDESGMPKERFSAEFPKEGPSILRIQQVVRGDSAAYFCASSPLGDEQFFGPGTRLTVL.

The V call is TRBV7-2, the J call TRBJ1-1; 8 bases fit TRBD1. Losses at the gene ends were 5 bases for V and 0 bases for J; bases not matched to a gene: 5. CDR1 is SGHTA, CDR2 FQGNSA, per germline. CDR3 length: 15 residues. The CDR3 DNA sequence: TGTGCCAGCAGCACTAACAGGGGGATGAACACTGAAGCTTTCTTT. It encodes CASSTNRGMNTEAFF. Together with reference TRBV7-2 and TRBJ1-1, the CDR3 gives the full variable domain: GAGVSQSPSNKVTEKGKDVELRCDPISGHTALYWYRQSLGQGLEFLIYFQGNSAPDKSGLPSDRFSAERTGGSVSTLTIQRTQQEDSAVYLCASSTNRGMNTEAFFGQGTRLTVV.